This entry describes one T cell receptor beta chain. The data were obtained in a study of shared clonotypes between healthy human individuals. Study-wide background: A few men and a couple of women, aged 18 to 49, were donors.

A split of CD4+ cells into CD45RA+ naive and CD45RA-negative memory subsets was performed. Trimming took 0 bases from V and 6 from J, leaving 9 bases between them. The length of the CDR3 is 13 residues. Germline V gene lookup returns CDR1 ENHRY and CDR2 SYGVKD. Running of the assay took place at deep level. Several immunoSEQ plates held equal portions of the genomic DNA taken from each subset. TCRdb keeps only in-frame clones here, not all; method: immunoSEQ multiplex PCR. The table has 2 million to 3 million clones, more than 85% seen once. Sequences were obtained from naive CD4+ T cells from PBMCs. Indicated subset: CD45RA+ positively selected. The V and J genes are TRBV10-3 and TRBJ2-7; TRBD2 might be the D (5 bases). This clonotype was obtained from a man aged 18 to 35 in good health. Some clones in this sample may be carry-over from other donors' samples. The CDR3 here is CAISESLAGEQYF. CDR3 nucleotides: TGTGCCATCAGTGAGTCCCTAGCTGGCGAGCAGTACTTC.